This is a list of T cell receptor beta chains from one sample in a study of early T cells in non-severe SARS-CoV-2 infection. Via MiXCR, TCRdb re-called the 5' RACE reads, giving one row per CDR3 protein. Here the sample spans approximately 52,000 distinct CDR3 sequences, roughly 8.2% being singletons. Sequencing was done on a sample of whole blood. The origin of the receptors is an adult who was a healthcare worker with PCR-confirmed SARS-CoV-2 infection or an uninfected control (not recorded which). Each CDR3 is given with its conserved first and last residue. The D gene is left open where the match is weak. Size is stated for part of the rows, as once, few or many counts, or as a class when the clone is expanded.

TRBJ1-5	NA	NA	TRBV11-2	TGTGCCAGCAGCTTAGAAATTTGGCAATATAGCAATCAGCCCCAGCATTTT	CASSLEIWQYSNQPQHF
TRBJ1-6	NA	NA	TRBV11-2	TGTGCCAGCAGCTTAGATTCACCCCTCCACTTT	CASSLDSPLHF
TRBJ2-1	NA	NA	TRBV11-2	TGTGCCAGCAGCCAACCAATATACAATGAGCAGTTCTTC	CASSQPIYNEQFF
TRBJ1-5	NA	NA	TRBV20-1	TGCAGTGCTTCCAGACAGGCGAATAGCAATCAGCCCCAGCATTTT	CSASRQANSNQPQHF
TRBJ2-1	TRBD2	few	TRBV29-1	TGCAGCGTAAGAGGGGGACTAGCGGGAGCGTTTGAGCAGTTCTTC	CSVRGGLAGAFEQFF
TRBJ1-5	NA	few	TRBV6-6	TGTGCCAGCAGTCCCGATCGCCGGCCGAATATCAATCAGCCCCAGCATTTT	CASSPDRRPNINQPQHF
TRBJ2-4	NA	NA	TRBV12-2	TGTGCAAGTCGCCAGGTCGGAGCCAAAAACATTCAGTACTTC	CASRQVGAKNIQYF
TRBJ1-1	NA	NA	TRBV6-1	TGTGCCAGCAAGGGGCACAGTAACACTGAAGCTTTCTTT	CASKGHSNTEAFF
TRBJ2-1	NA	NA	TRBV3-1	TGTGCCAGCAGCCTCCTGGACCGTGAGCAGTTCTTC	CASSLLDREQFF
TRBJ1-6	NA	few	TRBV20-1	TGCAGTGCTAGAGTAGGGGCCTGGGTTTCACCCCTCCACTTT	CSARVGAWVSPLHF
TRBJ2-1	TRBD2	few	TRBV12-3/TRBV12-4	TGTGCCAGCAGCCGAGCGGGACTAGCGGGAGAGCTTGAGCAGTTCTTC	CASSRAGLAGELEQFF
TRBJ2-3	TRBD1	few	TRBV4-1	TGCGCCAGCAGCCAAGATTGGGGCCGGGACAGGGCGGCAGATACGCAGTATTTT	CASSQDWGRDRAADTQYF
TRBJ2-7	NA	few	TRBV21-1	TGTGCCAGCAGCGGATTGGGGGTCTACGAGCAGTACTTC	CASSGLGVYEQYF
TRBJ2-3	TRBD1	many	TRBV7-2	TGTGCCAGCAGCTTTCTAGGGCAGGGGGCAAGTGATACGCAGTATTTT	CASSFLGQGASDTQYF
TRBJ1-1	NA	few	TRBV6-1	TGTGCCAGCAGTTCGGGACAGAACACTGAAGCTTTCTTT	CASSSGQNTEAFF
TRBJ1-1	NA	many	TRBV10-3	TGTGCCATCATGGCCGGAATCAACACTGAAGCTTTCTTT	CAIMAGINTEAFF
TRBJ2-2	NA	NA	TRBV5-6	TGTGCCAGCAGCCCAAGGCTGGTAGGCACCGGGGAGCTGTTTTTT	CASSPRLVGTGELFF
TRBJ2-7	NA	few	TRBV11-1	TGTGCCAGCAGCTTAATACAGAATCCTACCTACGAGCAGTACTTC	CASSLIQNPTYEQYF
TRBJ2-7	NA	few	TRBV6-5	TGTGCCAGCAGTTACTCGGGAAGGCGGGCACCATGGATCCGAAAGGAGTCCGAGCAGTACTTC	CASSYSGRRAPWIRKESEQYF
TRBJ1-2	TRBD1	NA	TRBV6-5	TGTGCCAGCAGTTCCTTGACAGGGGACTATGGCTACACCTTC	CASSSLTGDYGYTF
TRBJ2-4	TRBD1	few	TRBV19	TGTGCCAGTAGCAGTTCCGGGACAGGGAGGCGCAGGGACAAAAACATTCAGTACTTC	CASSSSGTGRRRDKNIQYF
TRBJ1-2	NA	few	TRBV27	TGTGCCAGCAGCCCCTATGCGGAGATGAGTATTGATGGCTACACCTTC	CASSPYAEMSIDGYTF